These T cell receptor beta chains were read from a single sample in a study of long-term antiretroviral therapy in people with HIV. Only in-frame clones appear in the TCRdb table, and some are missing; sequencing was by immunoSEQ multiplex PCR. The top ten clones hold roughly 13% of a sample with around 15,000 clones, more than 85% of them seen once. The source was unsorted PBMCs, collected 0.6 years after starting antiretroviral therapy. Receptor source: a woman aged 40 to 50 with HIV. The CDR3 runs from the conserved cysteine through the conserved F or W. A D gene is named only where the DNA matches it firmly. Clone size is not always given. Where it is, it says once, few, many or a class for expanded clones.

v_gene,abundance,j_gene,d_gene,CDR3aa,CDR3nt
TRBV5-4,NA,TRBJ2-3,NA,CASSFPPTDTQYF,TGTGCCAGCAGCTTCCCCCCCACAGATACGCAGTATTTT
TRBV4-1,NA,TRBJ1-5,TRBD1,CASSQETGNQPQHF,TGCGCCAGCAGCCAAGAGACAGGGAATCAGCCCCAGCATTTT
TRBV4-1,NA,TRBJ1-5,NA,CASSQYGAPYQPQHF,TGCGCCAGCAGCCAATATGGGGCTCCTTATCAGCCCCAGCATTTT
TRBV12-5,few,TRBJ2-1,TRBD1,CASGLRTGGRWSRVGSSYNEQFF,TGTGCTAGTGGTTTGCGTACAGGGGGCCGATGGTCCCGGGTCGGAAGCTCCTACAATGAGCAGTTCTTC
TRBV7-8,NA,TRBJ2-4,TRBD1,CASSLFRDRRNLAKNIQYF,TGTGCCAGCAGCTTGTTCCGGGACAGGCGTAATCTAGCCAAAAACATTCAGTACTTC
TRBV6-6,NA,TRBJ2-1,TRBD2,CASSPGLAGGNEQFF,TGTGCCAGCAGTCCGGGACTAGCGGGAGGCAATGAGCAGTTCTTC
TRBV27,NA,TRBJ2-2,NA,CASSLSQGGSTGELFF,TGTGCCAGCAGTTTATCGCAGGGGGGGAGCACCGGGGAGCTGTTTTTT
TRBV18,NA,TRBJ2-1,TRBD2,CASSPQRGGSGEQFF,TGTGCCAGCTCACCACAGCGGGGGGGCTCGGGTGAGCAGTTCTTC
TRBV19,NA,TRBJ1-5,TRBD1,CASKAARGKNQPQHF,TGTGCCAGTAAAGCGGCCAGGGGGAAAAATCAGCCCCAGCATTTT
TRBV10-3,once,TRBJ1-1,NA,CAIRSAGLNTEAFF,TGTGCCATCAGGAGCGCGGGGCTGAACACTGAAGCTTTCTTT
TRBV5-1,NA,TRBJ2-5,TRBD2,CASSLGTSGRETQYF,TGCGCCAGCAGCTTGGGGACTAGCGGCCGGGAGACCCAGTACTTC
TRBV10-3,NA,TRBJ1-3,NA,CAISESEGNTIYF,TGTGCCATCAGTGAGTCGGAGGGAAACACCATATATTTT
TRBV11-2,NA,TRBJ1-6,TRBD1,CASSFGQGANSPLHF,TGTGCCAGCAGCTTCGGACAGGGGGCGAATTCACCCCTCCACTTT
TRBV5-6,NA,TRBJ1-2,NA,CASSLRSTASYGYTF,TGTGCCAGCAGCTTGCGTTCGACAGCCAGCTATGGCTACACCTTC
TRBV19,NA,TRBJ1-2,NA,CASSREPGQSVGYTF,TGTGCCAGTAGTCGAGAACCGGGACAATCCGTTGGCTACACCTTC
TRBV6-1,NA,TRBJ2-1,NA,CASSEAAGAILGRNEQFF,TGTGCCAGCAGTGAAGCGGCAGGGGCCATCCTAGGGAGGAATGAGCAGTTCTTC
TRBV6-6,NA,TRBJ2-7,NA,CASSYSEPPTEQYF,TGTGCCAGCAGTTACTCGGAACCTCCTACCGAGCAGTACTTC
TRBV10-2,once,TRBJ1-5,NA,CASSESFVRGFNQPQHF,TGCGCCAGCAGTGAGAGCTTCGTACGAGGATTCAATCAGCCCCAGCATTTT
TRBV18,NA,TRBJ2-7,NA,CASSAAGREDEQYF,TGTGCCAGCTCAGCCGCGGGACGGGAAGACGAGCAGTACTTC
TRBV5-1,NA,TRBJ2-2,TRBD1,CASSSPDPGQMTGELFF,TGCGCCAGCAGCTCACCAGACCCGGGACAGATGACCGGGGAGCTGTTTTTT
TRBV27,NA,TRBJ2-5,NA,CASSSRKGSLETQYF,TGTGCCAGCAGTTCTAGGAAGGGGTCCTTGGAGACCCAGTACTTC
TRBV6-1,NA,TRBJ1-3,TRBD1,CASRPDRVAGNTIYF,TGTGCCAGCAGACCAGACAGGGTAGCGGGAAACACCATATATTTT
TRBV5-1,NA,TRBJ2-1,TRBD2,CASSSPGLAGVNEQFF,TGCGCCAGCAGCTCACCTGGACTAGCGGGGGTAAATGAGCAGTTCTTC
TRBV18,NA,TRBJ2-7,TRBD1,CASSPTDRGYEQYF,TGTGCCAGCTCACCAACGGACAGGGGCTACGAGCAGTACTTC
TRBV29-1,NA,TRBJ1-2,NA,CSVEGSLRYGYTF,TGCAGCGTTGAAGGGTCCCTTCGATATGGCTACACCTTC
TRBV6-6,once,TRBJ1-2,TRBD1,CASSYGGQSNYGYTF,TGTGCCAGCAGTTACGGGGGACAGAGTAACTATGGCTACACCTTC
TRBV25-1,NA,TRBJ1-1,NA,CASSEGIMNTEAFF,TGTGCCAGCAGTGAGGGGATCATGAACACTGAAGCTTTCTTT
TRBV9,once,TRBJ2-3,TRBD2,CASSVDLAGYTDTQYF,TGTGCCAGCAGCGTAGATCTAGCGGGGTACACAGATACGCAGTATTTT
TRBV6-1,NA,TRBJ1-2,NA,CASSEVSGEAYGYTF,TGTGCCAGCAGTGAGGTCTCAGGGGAAGCCTATGGCTACACCTTC
TRBV9,NA,TRBJ1-2,NA,CASSAGQGNYGYTF,TGTGCCAGCAGTGCAGGGCAGGGAAACTATGGCTACACCTTC
TRBV7-9,NA,TRBJ1-6,NA,CASSLQGVNSPLHF,TGTGCCAGCAGCTTACAAGGGGTCAATTCACCCCTCCACTTT
TRBV21-1,NA,TRBJ2-7,NA,CASSKGNQGAGRDYEQYF,TGTGCCAGCAGCAAAGGAAACCAGGGGGCCGGTCGGGACTACGAGCAGTACTTC
TRBV30,once,TRBJ1-2,NA,CAWSSVGGGSYGYTF,TGTGCCTGGAGCAGCGTCGGAGGGGGGAGCTATGGCTACACCTTC
TRBV7-2,NA,TRBJ2-5,TRBD1,CASSTGTGTTQYF,TGTGCCAGCAGCACCGGGACAGGGACGACCCAGTACTTC
TRBV14,few,TRBJ1-1,NA,CASSQDLRPGVVAEAFF,TGTGCCAGCAGCCAAGATCTACGTCCAGGGGTTGTGGCTGAAGCTTTCTTT
TRBV29-1,NA,TRBJ1-1,NA,CSVDDTEAFF,TGCAGCGTTGACGACACTGAAGCTTTCTTT
TRBV5-5,NA,TRBJ1-1,NA,CASSRKFEGTEAFF,TGTGCCAGCAGTCGTAAATTCGAAGGGACTGAAGCTTTCTTT
TRBV7-9,NA,TRBJ1-4,NA,CASSLARAGEKLFF,TGTGCCAGCAGCTTGGCAAGGGCTGGAGAAAAACTGTTTTTT
TRBV7-9,NA,TRBJ1-3,TRBD1,CASSSQTGEYTIYF,TGTGCCAGCAGCTCCCAGACAGGGGAATACACCATATATTTT
TRBV10-3,medium-sized,TRBJ1-2,NA,CAISAGAANYGYTF,TGTGCCATCAGTGCTGGGGCGGCTAACTATGGCTACACCTTC
TRBV6-6,NA,TRBJ1-5,NA,CASREGGGNQPQHF,TGTGCCAGCAGAGAAGGGGGTGGCAATCAGCCCCAGCATTTT
TRBV5-6,NA,TRBJ1-5,NA,CASSLAGRSGQPQHF,TGTGCCAGCAGCTTAGCAGGGCGGTCTGGTCAGCCCCAGCATTTT
TRBV4-3,NA,TRBJ2-1,TRBD2,CASSQEPPRSSGSNYNEQFF,TGCGCCAGCAGCCAAGAGCCGCCTCGGTCTAGCGGCTCCAATTACAATGAGCAGTTCTTC
TRBV11-3,NA,TRBJ2-2,NA,CASSQLGSNTGELFF,TGTGCCAGCAGCCAATTAGGGTCTAACACCGGGGAGCTGTTTTTT
TRBV5-6,once,TRBJ1-5,NA,CASSLWGISNQPQHF,TGTGCCAGCAGCTTGTGGGGGATTAGCAATCAGCCCCAGCATTTT
TRBV5-5,NA,TRBJ1-1,NA,CASSLEPLLGAFF,TGTGCCAGCAGCTTGGAACCTCTGCTTGGGGCTTTCTTT
TRBV15,NA,TRBJ1-4,NA,CATSRDLLGEKLFF,TGTGCCACCAGCAGAGATCTCCTGGGAGAAAAACTGTTTTTT
TRBV6-1,NA,TRBJ1-1,TRBD1,CASSPGTARGAFF,TGTGCCAGCAGCCCTGGGACAGCTAGAGGTGCTTTCTTT
TRBV5-4,NA,TRBJ2-2,TRBD1,CASSWEQGAGTGELFF,TGTGCCAGCAGCTGGGAACAGGGGGCTGGCACCGGGGAGCTGTTTTTT
TRBV6-5,NA,TRBJ2-7,TRBD1,CASRRPGTGPYEQYF,TGTGCCAGCCGACGACCCGGGACAGGGCCCTACGAGCAGTACTTC
TRBV7-9,few,TRBJ1-1,NA,CASSSGARPFEAFF,TGTGCCAGCAGCTCTGGGGCGCGACCCTTTGAAGCTTTCTTT